The rows below give T cell receptor beta chains drawn from one sample of a study of PD-1 blockade in classical Hodgkin lymphoma. Profiled with immunoSEQ multiplex PCR; TCRdb holds only in-frame clones, not every one. The top ten hold about 8.1% of the sample, which has over 50,000 clones, about 90% seen once. Here the sequenced sample was peripheral blood mononuclear cells (PBMCs), taken before the fourth cycle of nivolumab. These receptors were obtained from a human donor with classical Hodgkin lymphoma. CDR3s include the opening cysteine and the closing phenylalanine or tryptophan. A D gene is named only where the DNA matches it firmly. Clone size is stated in some rows and not others, as once, few, many or a class when expanded.

cdr3_aa j_call clone_size d_call v_call
CASSLLGQATSYEQYF TRBJ2-7 . TRBD1 TRBV27
CASSLPRLEVSSYNEQFF TRBJ2-1 . . TRBV7-9
CASSLGTTSTDTQYF TRBJ2-3 . . TRBV5-1
CAWSGLRGRGTEAFF TRBJ1-1 . . TRBV30
CASSLGLLTDTQYF TRBJ2-3 few . TRBV27
CASSLGAQGLVPRGPPLHF TRBJ1-6 . . TRBV7-9
CASSLEGQGATGGYTF TRBJ1-2 few TRBD1 TRBV5-6
CASSLKDGSQETQYF TRBJ2-5 . . TRBV5-1
CASSFGLAGAETQYF TRBJ2-5 . TRBD2 TRBV5-1
CASSLSSSYNEQFF TRBJ2-1 . . TRBV5-6
CAISERSGDKETQYF TRBJ2-5 . . TRBV10-3
CASSPAFGETGELFF TRBJ2-2 . . TRBV5-1
CASSFDRQGETQYF TRBJ2-5 . TRBD1 TRBV7-9
CARRQIGYTGELFF TRBJ2-2 . . TRBV2
CASSSGTLSSYEQYF TRBJ2-7 . . TRBV5-4
CASSEAGAKGEAFF TRBJ1-1 . . TRBV6-1
CASSPYTGATNTEAFF TRBJ1-1 once . TRBV19
CASSESWRTSTDTQYF TRBJ2-3 . . TRBV10-1
CASSWDRATNTIYF TRBJ1-3 few TRBD1 TRBV11-2
CASRPGTSSNQPQHF TRBJ1-5 . . TRBV28
CASSLNSYNSPLHF TRBJ1-6 . . TRBV5-1
CASSLFVQDYGYTF TRBJ1-2 few . TRBV19
CASLSYLDGSNYGYTF TRBJ1-2 . . TRBV19
CASSWRVNGYEQYF TRBJ2-7 . . TRBV5-6
CASSSGGALHIQYF TRBJ2-4 . TRBD2 TRBV9
CASSLVSGSGDTQYF TRBJ2-3 . . TRBV11-1
CASSLAGSSTEAFF TRBJ1-1 . . TRBV5-1
CASSARDRLGYTF TRBJ1-2 few TRBD1 TRBV7-9
CASRVGGRGRTEAFF TRBJ1-1 . . TRBV19
CASSSGQIDYTEQFF TRBJ2-1 . . TRBV7-8
CASSHADRAIGYTF TRBJ1-2 . . TRBV5-1
CASSQRRGEGLNTEAFF TRBJ1-1 . . TRBV4-1
CASSGWGRVGEQFF TRBJ2-1 few . TRBV23-1
CASSPTGLGQFF TRBJ2-1 once . TRBV5-1
CASSVVANTEAFF TRBJ1-1 few . TRBV9
CASSHRDTALTGAFF TRBJ1-1 . . TRBV7-9
CASSSDGSNQPQHF TRBJ1-5 . . TRBV9
CASSLDGVYGYTF TRBJ1-2 . . TRBV5-1
CASSTLSSYNSPLHF TRBJ1-6 few . TRBV27
CASSVGGSGELFF TRBJ2-2 once . TRBV6-1
CANSQGANTGELFF TRBJ2-2 once TRBD1 TRBV2
CASSLGGTNTEAFF TRBJ1-1 . . TRBV5-1
CASRPTRGNTEAFF TRBJ1-1 . . TRBV14
CASSPGQGRWEQYF TRBJ2-7 few TRBD1 TRBV28
CAISRDTGELFF TRBJ2-2 . . TRBV10-3
CASSYDGMGRSF TRBJ2-7 . . TRBV5-5
CASSSPGQLNEKLFF TRBJ1-4 . TRBD1 TRBV28
CASTSTHTEAFF TRBJ1-1 few . TRBV19